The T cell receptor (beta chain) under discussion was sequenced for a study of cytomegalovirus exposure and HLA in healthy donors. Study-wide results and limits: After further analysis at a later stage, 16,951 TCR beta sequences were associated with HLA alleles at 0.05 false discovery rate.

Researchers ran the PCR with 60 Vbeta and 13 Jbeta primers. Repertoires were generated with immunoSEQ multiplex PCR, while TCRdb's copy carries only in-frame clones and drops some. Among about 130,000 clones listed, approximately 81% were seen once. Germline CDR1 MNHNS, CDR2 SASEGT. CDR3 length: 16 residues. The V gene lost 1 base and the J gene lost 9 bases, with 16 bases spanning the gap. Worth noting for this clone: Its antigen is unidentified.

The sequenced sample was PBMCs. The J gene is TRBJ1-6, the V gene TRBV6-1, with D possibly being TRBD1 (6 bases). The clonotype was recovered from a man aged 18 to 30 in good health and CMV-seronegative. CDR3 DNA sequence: TGTGCCAGCAGTGAAGGAGTTGGACAGAGAGGTTCACCCCTCCACTTT. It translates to CASSEGVGQRGSPLHF.